These T cell receptor beta chains were read from a single sample in a study of blood T cell repertoires in COVID-19. The table came from immunoSEQ multiplex PCR; TCRdb's copy has only in-frame clones and leaves some out. The top ten hold around 7% of the sample, which has around 200,000 clones, under 90% seen once. Sequencing was carried out using peripheral blood. These receptors came from a man between 40 and 49 years old with acute or convalescent COVID-19. Both conserved end residues are part of each CDR3. Fields, in order: J gene, clone size, V gene, D gene, CDR3 DNA, CDR3 protein. A D gene is named only where the DNA matches it firmly. Clone size appears in some rows only: once, few, many, or a class for an expanded clone.

TRBJ2-1,.,TRBV5-5,TRBD2,TGTGCCAGCAGCTCGGGACTAGCGGGGGGGAATGAGCAGTTCTTC,CASSSGLAGGNEQFF
TRBJ1-5,.,TRBV6-5,TRBD1,TGTGCCAGCAGTTATGGACAGGGCACTCAGCCCCAGCATTTT,CASSYGQGTQPQHF
TRBJ1-2,.,TRBV19,.,TGTGCCAGTAGACCCCAGCGGGGGCAAAGTGGCTACACCTTC,CASRPQRGQSGYTF
TRBJ2-5,.,TRBV11-2,TRBD1,TGTGCCAGCAGCCCCGGACAGGGTGGGCGAGAGACCCAGTACTTC,CASSPGQGGRETQYF
TRBJ1-6,.,TRBV5-1,TRBD1,TGCGCCAGCAGCATCGGGACAGTTCCTGCCTATAATTCACCCCTCCACTTT,CASSIGTVPAYNSPLHF
TRBJ2-7,once,TRBV30,.,TGTGCCTCCGATGTAGGGGCTAGGTACGAGCAGTACTTC,CASDVGARYEQYF
TRBJ2-7,.,TRBV7-2,TRBD1,TGTGCCAGCAGCCGACAGGGCTCCTACGAGCAGTACTTC,CASSRQGSYEQYF
TRBJ2-1,.,TRBV27,TRBD2,TGTGCCAGCAGTTTATTGGGTACTAGCGGGGTGTACAATGAGCAGTTCTTC,CASSLLGTSGVYNEQFF
TRBJ2-5,.,TRBV5-4,TRBD2,TGTGCCAGCAGCTTGGGACTAGCGGCCCTACAAGAGACCCAGTACTTC,CASSLGLAALQETQYF
TRBJ1-1,.,TRBV5-1,.,TGCGCCAGCAGTTATCGAGACAGTTACACTGAAGCTTTCTTT,CASSYRDSYTEAFF
TRBJ1-1,.,TRBV18,.,TGTGCCAGCTCACTCGGGGGGAGTTCAGAAGCTTTCTTT,CASSLGGSSEAFF
TRBJ2-3,.,TRBV7-2,TRBD2,TGTGCCAGCAGCCCCCGGCTAGCGGGGGCCCTGCAGTATTTT,CASSPRLAGALQYF
TRBJ1-5,few,TRBV4-2,.,TGTGCCAGCAGCCAAGCAGGGGGCAATCAGCCCCAGCATTTT,CASSQAGGNQPQHF
TRBJ2-5,.,TRBV7-8,TRBD1,TGTGCCAGCACCCTCCGTGGACAGGGGTATCAAGAGACCCAGTACTTC,CASTLRGQGYQETQYF
TRBJ1-5,.,TRBV9,.,TGTGCCAGCTCGCAGGGCGGACAGCCCCAGCATTTT,CASSQGGQPQHF
TRBJ2-3,.,TRBV2,TRBD2,TGTGCCGGCATCCTCCCCCCCAGCGGGGGGGCCCGGTTAGCAGATACGCAGTATTTT,CAGILPPSGGARLADTQYF
TRBJ1-6,.,TRBV6-5,.,TGTGCCAGCAGTTACTCCCACAGCTCCTATAATTCACCCCTCCACTTT,CASSYSHSSYNSPLHF
TRBJ2-1,.,TRBV5-1,TRBD2,TGCGCCAGCAGCGAGACTAGCGGAACCTACAATGAGCAGTTCTTC,CASSETSGTYNEQFF
TRBJ2-7,.,TRBV28,TRBD1,TGTGCCAGCAGTCACAGGGGGCGCAAATACGAGCAGTACTTC,CASSHRGRKYEQYF
TRBJ1-2,.,TRBV6-6,TRBD1,TGTGCCAGCAGACTACAGGGGGCCAATGGCTACACCTTC,CASRLQGANGYTF